This TCR beta chain was found in a study of OX40 agonist ivuxolimab in advanced cancers. Study-level information: Every 2 weeks, patients received ivuxolimab intravenously, dosed at 0.01 to 10 mg/kg. The dose-escalation group included hepatocellular carcinoma, melanoma, renal cell carcinoma and head and neck cancer. A mean age of roughly 62 years, range about 20 to 79, was recorded, and under 85% were male.

Here immunoSEQ multiplex PCR was the method, and the copy in TCRdb shows in-frame clones only, minus some. Of about 110,000 clones in the sample, around 90% were seen once. The germline V gene encodes CDR1 SGHDN and CDR2 FVKESK. The CDR3 has 15 amino acids. Trimming took 4 bases from V and 1 from J; bases not matched to a gene: 7. The receptor was isolated from an adult with an advanced solid tumor such as melanoma, head and neck, liver or kidney cancer. This rearrangement joins TRBV14 to TRBJ2-7; 7 nucleotides align to TRBD1. This specimen consisted of CD4+ or CD8+ T cells sorted from blood, obtained in a trial of the OX40 agonist ivuxolimab. The CDR3 DNA follows: TGTGCCAGCAGCCCCGACAGGGCGCCTTCCTACGAGCAGTACTTC. It specifies CASSPDRAPSYEQYF.